Listed here are 13 T cell receptor beta chains from one sample, sequenced in a study of identical twins. TCRdb re-analysed the 5' RACE reads in MiXCR, keeping a single row per CDR3 protein. The sample lists roughly 1.6 million distinct CDR3 sequences, about 32% occurring once. The sample consisted of cord blood. The source of these receptors is a newborn girl in good health.

The chain recombines TRBV29-1 with TRBJ1-2; D remains ambiguous. V shed 5 bases and J shed 4 bases, with 14 bases lying between them. CDR1 and CDR2 (germline): SQVTM, ANQGSEA. There are 13 residues in the CDR3. The CDR3 region is CSVFPDGVYGYTF. The CDR3 nucleotides read TGCAGCGTTTTTCCGGACGGCGTCTATGGCTACACCTTC.

About this clonotype itself: A read error may be the cause here, since a much bigger clone is one base away. This sequence joins TRBV10-3 and TRBJ2-5; D is undetermined. The CDR3 totals 17 residues. V gave up 0 bases and J gave up 11 bases, with 25 bases separating them. Germline CDR1 and CDR2: ENHRY and SYGVKD. Here the CDR3 DNA reads TGTGCCATCAGTGAGTCGTTACTCCTGGATTTTTACAATGAGCAGTACTTC. Its translation: CAISESLLLDFYNEQYF.

The gene calls are TRBV20-1 and TRBJ2-6; D remains unclear. V shed 5 bases and J shed 12 bases, with 14 bases lying between them. Looked up from germline, CDR1 is DFQATT and CDR2 is SNEGSKA (reference sequence). The CDR3 runs to 12 residues. The CDR3 sequence is CSAPEVSAVLTF. The DNA for the CDR3 is TGCAGTGCTCCCGAGGTCAGTGCCGTCCTGACTTTC.

The rearrangement uses TRBV27 and TRBJ1-1; possibly TRBD1 for D (6 bases). The CDR3 extends over 14 amino acids. V was cut by 1 base and J by 6 bases, with 12 bases left in between. Looked up from germline, CDR1 is MNHEY and CDR2 is SMNVEV (reference sequence). This CDR3 is CASSLWGAGAEAFF. The CDR3 coding sequence is TGTGCCAGCAGTTTATGGGGGGCAGGAGCTGAAGCTTTCTTT.

This clonotype is a singleton in its sample. The chain has TRBV2 and TRBJ1-1; D remains unclear. The CDR3 is 13 amino acids. Deletions cut 1 base from V and 4 bases from J, with 7 bases between. The germline CDR1 and CDR2 sequences are SNHLY and FYNNEI. CDR3 protein: CASSEDIGTEAFF. Here the CDR3 DNA reads TGTGCCAGCAGTGAAGATATCGGCACTGAAGCTTTCTTT. Looking up the rest from reference TRBV2 and TRBJ1-1 gives the full variable domain: EPEVTQTPSHQVTQMGQEVILRCVPISNHLYFYWYRQILGQKVEFLVSFYNNEISEKSEIFDDQFSVERPDGSNFTLKIRSTKLEDSAMYFCASSEDIGTEAFFGQGTRLTVV.

In this sample, this clonotype turned up a few times. V gene TRBV19 combines with J gene TRBJ2-3; D is ambiguous. The CDR3 is made up of 15 amino acids. V gave up 3 bases and J gave up 2 bases, with 12 bases separating them. Germline lookup yields CDR1 LNHDA and CDR2 SQIVND (reference sequence). The CDR3 region has the DNA TGTGCCAGTAGTATGCTCGGGCCTCCCACAGATACGCAGTATTTT. Translated: CASSMLGPPTDTQYF.

This clonotype was recorded many times. This chain joins TRBV5-1 and TRBJ2-7, with TRBD2 matching 12 bases. Unmatched junction bases numbered 4, after V lost 0 bases and J lost 0 bases. From germline, CDR1 is SGHRS and CDR2 YFSETQ. CDR3 length equals 17 residues. The CDR3 sequence: CASSLGLAGDLSYEQYF. CDR3 nucleotide sequence: TGCGCCAGCAGCTTGGGACTAGCGGGGGACCTCTCCTACGAGCAGTACTTC.

This clonotype was found many times. The chain carries TRBV10-1 and TRBJ2-3; TRBD1 might be the D (6 bases). Trimming took off 3 bases at V and 1 base at J, with 11 bases between the two ends. The germline V gene has CDR1 WNHNN and CDR2 SYGVQD (reference sequence). The CDR3 runs to 15 residues. The CDR3 reads CASSDRGRGTDTQYF. The DNA for the CDR3 is TGCGCCAGCAGTGACAGGGGACGAGGCACAGATACGCAGTATTTT.

The chain is built from TRBV2 and TRBJ2-3, with no clear D. Trimming removed 8 bases at V and 2 bases at J, with 14 bases between. Per the germline V gene, CDR1 is SNHLY and CDR2 is FYNNEI. The CDR3 sequence is 14 residues long. The CDR3, as DNA: TGTGCCAGCGGGCGGTGGGTCATCACAGATACGCAGTATTTT. It encodes CASGRWVITDTQYF. Based on the CDR3 plus reference TRBV2 and TRBJ2-3, the full variable domain is EPEVTQTPSHQVTQMGQEVILRCVPISNHLYFYWYRQILGQKVEFLVSFYNNEISEKSEIFDDQFSVERPDGSNFTLKIRSTKLEDSAMYFCASGRWVITDTQYFGPGTRLTVL.

The gene calls are TRBV18 and TRBJ1-2; 7 positions match TRBD1. Germline V gene data show CDR1 as KGHSH and CDR2 as LQKENI. Trimming at V came to 3 bases and at J to 8 bases, leaving 9 bases not matched to a gene. CDR3 length equals 14 residues. The CDR3 region has the DNA TGTGCCAGCTCACCTCTCGGGACAGCGGTGGGCTACACCTTC. The encoded protein is CASSPLGTAVGYTF. The full variable domain, rest sourced from reference TRBV18 and TRBJ1-2, is NAGVMQNPRHLVRRRGQEARLRCSPMKGHSHVYWYRQLPEEGLKFMVYLQKENIIDESGMPKERFSAEFPKEGPSILRIQQVVRGDSAAYFCASSPLGTAVGYTFGSGTRLTVV.

This clonotype came up a few times. The chain employs TRBV24-1 and TRBJ2-4, with a tentative D call TRBD2 (5 bases). V was shortened by 3 bases and J by 4 bases, with 18 bases between the two germline ends. CDR1 and CDR2 from the germline V gene are KGHDR and SFDVKD. The CDR3 runs to 17 residues. The CDR3 region has the DNA TGTGCCACCAGTGATGGTACTTCGAGGGTCCCAAAAAACATTCAGTACTTC. Residues: CATSDGTSRVPKNIQYF.

The chain's CDR3 is CASSLEVRTVNTEAFF. As DNA, the CDR3 is TGTGCCAGCAGCTTAGAGGTTAGGACAGTGAACACTGAAGCTTTCTTT. The chain couples TRBV13 to TRBJ1-1; TRBD1 might be the D (6 bases). CDR1 is PRHDT and CDR2 is FYEKMQ in the germline V gene (reference sequence). V dropped 1 base and J dropped 0 bases, with 12 bases sitting between them. The CDR3 extends over 16 amino acids.

This clonotype was recorded once. The chain has TRBV4-1 and TRBJ2-1; perhaps D is TRBD1 or TRBD2 (6 bases each). There are 14 residues in the CDR3. The V gene lost 10 bases and the J gene lost 2 bases, with 15 bases spanning the gap. Germline assignment: CDR1 MGHRA and CDR2 YSYEKL. CDR3 DNA: TGCGCCACCACTAGGGGGGACCCCTACAATGAGCAGTTCTTC. Translating it yields CATTRGDPYNEQFF.